This TCR beta chain is drawn from a study of shared clonotypes between healthy human individuals. Overall study findings and caveats: The study drew on few donors, limiting represented genetic and exposure-history diversity.

Deep-level settings were used for running the assay. Sorted subsets were amplified in replicate PCRs using 200 to 250 ng DNA, roughly 30,000 T cell genomes. Data came from immunoSEQ multiplex PCR; TCRdb stores just in-frame clones and leaves some out. The sample contains 2 million to 2.5 million clones, 95% of which appear only once. The study separated CD4+ cells into CD45RA+ naive and CD45RA-negative memory subsets. Germline-derived CDR1 and CDR2 are LNHDA and SQIVND (reference sequence). V lost 2 bases and J lost 10; bases outside the gene matches: 5. The CDR3 length is 14 residues. As for this clone: Antigen: not known.

This chain joins TRBV19 and TRBJ1-6, with 7 bases fitting TRBD1. Material for sequencing was naive CD4+ T cells sorted from blood. Sample subset: CD45RA+ positively selected. This receptor was taken from a man aged 18-30 years in good health. The chain's CDR3 is CASSIQGERSPLHF. CDR3 nucleotide sequence: TGTGCCAGTAGTATACAGGGGGAGAGGTCACCCCTCCACTTT.